These T cell receptor beta chains were read from a single sample in a study of regulatory T cells in long-lasting Graves disease. TCRdb itself ran the multiplex PCR reads through MiXCR, one entry per CDR3 protein. The sample includes around 450,000 distinct CDR3 sequences, more than 12% of them seen just once. This same sample was also part of a study on T cells in Graves' hyperthyroidism and ophthalmopathy.

The starting material was peripheral blood mononuclear cells (PBMCs), obtained at new diagnosis, from a patient treated with antithyroid drugs. The receptors here all came from a woman in her 30s with Graves disease. CDR3s leave out the opening cysteine and the closing phenylalanine or tryptophan. Clone size is shown for a subset of rows, as once, few, many or a class of expanded clone.

j_gene	abundance	v_gene	CDR3aa
TRBJ1-2	many	TRBV12-3/TRBV12-4	ASSLSPQGYGYT
TRBJ1-6	many	TRBV7-3	ASSLRDRGGSPLH
TRBJ2-3	few	TRBV9	ASSLFSSTADTQY
TRBJ2-5	NA	TRBV9	ASSPSVGAQY
TRBJ2-2	NA	TRBV7-3	ASSYLPDGAWGGELF
TRBJ2-3	NA	TRBV6-8	ASSKGSALPHTDTQY
TRBJ2-7	few	TRBV10-3	AISEGRDQY
TRBJ2-2	many	TRBV27	ASSLGGLRGGELF
TRBJ2-3	many	TRBV18	ASSPRDRTDTQY
TRBJ2-3	many	TRBV6-2/TRBV6-3	ASRPQGAAGDTQY
TRBJ2-2	NA	TRBV20-1	SARTSGNTGELF
TRBJ1-2	many	TRBV20-1	SAREGGNTYGYT
TRBJ2-7	few	TRBV18	ASSPIKQGRLYEQY
TRBJ1-6	NA	TRBV6-1	ASRRTAGPLH
TRBJ1-1	many	TRBV6-1	ASRSGGEGTEAF
TRBJ2-7	many	TRBV6-1	ASRISSSYEQY
TRBJ2-3	many	TRBV12-3/TRBV12-4	ASTFSGPVLDTQY
TRBJ2-7	once	TRBV30	AWRGTSGRFYEQY
TRBJ2-1	few	TRBV7-3	ASSLSVGNNEQF
TRBJ1-4	NA	TRBV6-2/TRBV6-3	ACSGNEKLF
TRBJ2-7	many	TRBV12-3/TRBV12-4	ASSFQGSYEQY
TRBJ1-5	few	TRBV19	ASSARRGDNQPQH
TRBJ2-1	many	TRBV7-2	ASSLRRDNEQF
TRBJ2-3	NA	TRBV5-4	ASSLVRDNTQY
TRBJ2-7	many	TRBV12-3/TRBV12-4	ASSLETGEQY
TRBJ1-1	few	TRBV27	ASSRNMNTEAF
TRBJ1-3	NA	TRBV19	ASSSGQFPHGTGNTIY
TRBJ2-1	NA	TRBV4-2	ASSQDAGYNEQF
TRBJ2-7	many	TRBV30	ARMREGGEQY
TRBJ1-1	few	TRBV10-2	ASDGGGDTEAF
TRBJ2-3	NA	TRBV7-9	ASSPPRGQDTQY
TRBJ2-3	many	TRBV7-9	ASSELAGPVDTQY
TRBJ1-2	NA	TRBV4-1	ASSQDLGTNYGYT
TRBJ2-5	few	TRBV18	ASSTAPVGLIQETQY
TRBJ2-3	NA	TRBV11-2	ASSLGTWTDTQY
TRBJ2-1	many	TRBV3-1	ASSLAGEIDEQF
TRBJ2-1	few	TRBV28	ASSLAAGELSEQF
TRBJ1-5	NA	TRBV18	ASSPGILNQPQH